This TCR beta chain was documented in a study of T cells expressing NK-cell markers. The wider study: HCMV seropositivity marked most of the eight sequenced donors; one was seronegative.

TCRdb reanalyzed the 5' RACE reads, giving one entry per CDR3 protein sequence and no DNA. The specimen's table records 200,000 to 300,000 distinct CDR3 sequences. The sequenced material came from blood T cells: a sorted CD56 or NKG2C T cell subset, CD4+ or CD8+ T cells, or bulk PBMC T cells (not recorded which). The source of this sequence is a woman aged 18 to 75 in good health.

This CDR3 is CASSGWTENNEQFF. This chain connects TRBV7-2 to TRBJ2-1; as DNA is missing, the TRBD1 call by TCRdb cannot be tested. CDR1 and CDR2 from the germline V gene are SGHTA and FQGNSA. This CDR3 has 14 amino acids.